This entry concerns a single T cell receptor beta chain. Its antigen is undetermined. Selected positively for CCR7 and CD45RO-negative, naive CD8 cells excluded terminally differentiated effector memory CD45RA+ cells. Evenly divided among several immunoSEQ plates was the genomic DNA of each subset. This table comes from immunoSEQ multiplex PCR, and its TCRdb copy is limited to in-frame clones, with some not included. Of almost 700,000 clones listed, just over 90% are singletons. Germline V gene sequence: CDR1 SEHNR, CDR2 FQNEAQ (reference sequence). The CDR3 extends over 14 amino acids. Trimming cost V 6 bases and J 1 base, with 12 bases left between them. This specimen belongs to a study of shared clonotypes between healthy human individuals. Overall study: A couple of women and a few men aged 18 to 49 made up the donors. Findings and caveats of the study: Sampling used blood alone; tissue repertoires probably differ.

This TCR derives from a man younger than 40 in good health. Material: naive CD8+ T cells sorted from blood. V gene TRBV7-9 combines with J gene TRBJ2-5; perhaps D is TRBD1 or TRBD2 (5 bases each). DNA of the CDR3: TGTGCCAGCAGAGAGGGGTCTATCCAAGAGACCCAGTACTTC. Translation: CASREGSIQETQYF.